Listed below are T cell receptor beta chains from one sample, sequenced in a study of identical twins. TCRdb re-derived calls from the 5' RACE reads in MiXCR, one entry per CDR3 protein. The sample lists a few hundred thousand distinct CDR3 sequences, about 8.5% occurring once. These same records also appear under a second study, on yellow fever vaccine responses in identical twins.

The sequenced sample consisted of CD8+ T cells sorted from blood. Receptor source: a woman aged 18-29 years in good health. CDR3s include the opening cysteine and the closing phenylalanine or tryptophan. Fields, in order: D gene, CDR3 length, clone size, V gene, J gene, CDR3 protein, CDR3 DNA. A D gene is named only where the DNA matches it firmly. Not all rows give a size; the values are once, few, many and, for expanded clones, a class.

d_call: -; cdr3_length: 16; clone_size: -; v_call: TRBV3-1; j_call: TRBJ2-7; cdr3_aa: CASSRTEEGTSYEQYF; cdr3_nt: TGTGCCAGCAGCCGCACTGAAGAGGGGACTTCCTACGAGCAGTACTTC
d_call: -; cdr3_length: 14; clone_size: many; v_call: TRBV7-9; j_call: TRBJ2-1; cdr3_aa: CASSFGPGSNEQFF; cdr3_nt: TGTGCCAGCAGCTTTGGGCCGGGTTCGAATGAGCAGTTCTTC
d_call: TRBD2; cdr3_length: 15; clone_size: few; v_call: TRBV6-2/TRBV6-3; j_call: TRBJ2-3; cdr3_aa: CASSYGLAGADTQYF; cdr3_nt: TGTGCCAGCAGTTACGGTCTAGCGGGAGCAGATACGCAGTATTTT
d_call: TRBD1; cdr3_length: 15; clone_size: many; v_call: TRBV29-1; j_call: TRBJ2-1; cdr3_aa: CSAEGQGAIRNEQFF; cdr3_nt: TGCAGCGCCGAGGGGCAGGGGGCAATTAGGAATGAGCAGTTCTTC
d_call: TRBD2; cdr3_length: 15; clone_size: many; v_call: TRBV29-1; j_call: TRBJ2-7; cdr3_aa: CSVETSENLSYEQYF; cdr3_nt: TGCAGCGTTGAGACTAGCGAGAACTTATCCTACGAGCAGTACTTC
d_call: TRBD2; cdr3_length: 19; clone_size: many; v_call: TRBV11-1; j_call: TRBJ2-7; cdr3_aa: CASSPSRIRGLAGVYEQYF; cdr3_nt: TGTGCCAGCAGCCCTTCACGCATCAGAGGGCTAGCGGGAGTCTACGAGCAGTACTTC
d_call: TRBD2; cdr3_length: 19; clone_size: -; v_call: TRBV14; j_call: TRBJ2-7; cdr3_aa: CASSQDNDFVGTSMYEQYF; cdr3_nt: TGTGCCAGCAGCCAAGATAATGATTTTGTCGGGACTAGCATGTACGAGCAGTACTTC
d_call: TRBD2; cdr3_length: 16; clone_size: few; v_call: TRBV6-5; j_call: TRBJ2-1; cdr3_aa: CASSFPLAGPVGEQFF; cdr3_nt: TGTGCCAGCAGTTTTCCCCTAGCGGGGCCGGTAGGTGAGCAGTTCTTC
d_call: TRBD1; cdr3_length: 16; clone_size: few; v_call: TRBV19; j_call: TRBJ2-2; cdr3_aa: CASSEIPGQATGELFF; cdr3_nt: TGTGCCAGTAGTGAAATCCCAGGACAGGCGACCGGGGAGCTGTTTTTT
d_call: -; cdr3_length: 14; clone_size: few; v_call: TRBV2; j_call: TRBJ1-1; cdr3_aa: CASSEAPGNTEAFF; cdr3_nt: TGTGCCAGCAGTGAAGCCCCCGGGAACACTGAAGCTTTCTTT
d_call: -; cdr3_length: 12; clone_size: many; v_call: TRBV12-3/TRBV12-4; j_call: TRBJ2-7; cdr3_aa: CASSLADFEQYF; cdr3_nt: TGTGCCAGCAGTTTAGCGGATTTCGAGCAGTACTTC
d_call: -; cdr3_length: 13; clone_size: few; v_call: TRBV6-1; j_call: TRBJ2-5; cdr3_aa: CASSNWTEETQYF; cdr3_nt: TGTGCCAGCAGCAACTGGACAGAAGAGACCCAGTACTTC
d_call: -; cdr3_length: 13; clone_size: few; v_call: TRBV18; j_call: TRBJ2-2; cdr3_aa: CASSPLIPGELFF; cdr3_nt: TGTGCCAGCTCACCACTGATCCCCGGGGAGCTGTTTTTT
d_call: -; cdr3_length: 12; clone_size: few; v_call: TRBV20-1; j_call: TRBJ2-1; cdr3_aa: CSARDGPGDGFF; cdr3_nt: TGCAGTGCTAGAGATGGCCCAGGGGACGGGTTCTTC
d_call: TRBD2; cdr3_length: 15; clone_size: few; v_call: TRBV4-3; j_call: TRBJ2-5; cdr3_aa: CASSQDPGLAETQYF; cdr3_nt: TGCGCCAGCAGCCAAGATCCGGGACTAGCGGAGACCCAGTACTTC
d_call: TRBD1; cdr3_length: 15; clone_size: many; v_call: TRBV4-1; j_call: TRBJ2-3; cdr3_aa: CASSQRDSSTDTQYF; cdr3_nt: TGCGCCAGCAGCCAACGGGACAGCAGCACAGATACGCAGTATTTT
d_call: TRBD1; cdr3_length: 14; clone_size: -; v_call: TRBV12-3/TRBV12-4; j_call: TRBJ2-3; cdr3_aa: CASEEQGASDTQYF; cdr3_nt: TGTGCCAGCGAGGAACAGGGGGCCTCAGATACGCAGTATTTT
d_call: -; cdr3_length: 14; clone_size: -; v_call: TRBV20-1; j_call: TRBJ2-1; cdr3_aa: CSAPPALSYNEQFF; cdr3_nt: TGCAGTGCCCCCCCAGCGCTCTCCTACAATGAGCAGTTCTTC
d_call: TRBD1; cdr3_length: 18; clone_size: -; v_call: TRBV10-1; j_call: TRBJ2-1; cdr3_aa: CASSEGQGIFLHPNEQFF; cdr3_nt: TGCGCCAGCAGTGAGGGACAGGGGATATTCCTGCATCCCAATGAGCAGTTCTTC
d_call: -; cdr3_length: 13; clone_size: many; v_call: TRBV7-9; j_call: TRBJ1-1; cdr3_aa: CASSSFSWAEAFF; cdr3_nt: TGTGCCAGCAGCTCATTTAGCTGGGCTGAAGCTTTCTTT
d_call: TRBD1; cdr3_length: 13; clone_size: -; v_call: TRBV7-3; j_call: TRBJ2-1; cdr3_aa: CASREQGANEQFF; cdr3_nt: TGTGCCAGCAGGGAGCAGGGGGCCAATGAGCAGTTCTTC
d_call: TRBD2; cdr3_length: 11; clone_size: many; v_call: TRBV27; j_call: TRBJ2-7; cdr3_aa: CGSGGSYEQYF; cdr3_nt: TGCGGGAGCGGGGGATCCTACGAGCAGTACTTC
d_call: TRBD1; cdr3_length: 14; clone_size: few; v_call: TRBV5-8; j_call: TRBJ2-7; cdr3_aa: CASSVDRVLYEQYF; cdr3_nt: TGTGCCAGCAGCGTAGACAGGGTGCTATACGAGCAGTACTTC
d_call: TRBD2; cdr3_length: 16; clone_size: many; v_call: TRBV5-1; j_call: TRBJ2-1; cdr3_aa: CASSLVGGGAYNEQFF; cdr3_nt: TGCGCCAGCAGCTTGGTCGGCGGGGGGGCCTACAATGAGCAGTTCTTC
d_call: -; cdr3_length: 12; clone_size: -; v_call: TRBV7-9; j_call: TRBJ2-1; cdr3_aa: CASSLSDDEQFF; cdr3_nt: TGTGCCAGCAGCTTATCGGACGACGAGCAGTTCTTC
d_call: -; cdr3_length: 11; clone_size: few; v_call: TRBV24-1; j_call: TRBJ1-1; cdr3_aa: CATRSGAEAFF; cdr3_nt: TGTGCCACCCGGTCAGGGGCGGAAGCTTTCTTT
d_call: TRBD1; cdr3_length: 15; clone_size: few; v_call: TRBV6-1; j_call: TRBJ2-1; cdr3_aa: CASSQGTGGYNEQFF; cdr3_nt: TGTGCCAGCAGTCAGGGGACAGGGGGCTACAATGAGCAGTTCTTC
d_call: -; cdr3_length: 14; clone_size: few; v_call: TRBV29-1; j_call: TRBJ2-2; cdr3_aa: CSVDSRPNTGELFF; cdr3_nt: TGCAGCGTTGACAGTAGACCGAACACCGGGGAGCTGTTTTTT
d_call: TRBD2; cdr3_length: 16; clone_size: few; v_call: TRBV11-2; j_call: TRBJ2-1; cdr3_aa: CASSPLGGLAGVMQFF; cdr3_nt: TGTGCCAGCAGCCCATTGGGGGGGCTAGCGGGAGTAATGCAGTTCTTC
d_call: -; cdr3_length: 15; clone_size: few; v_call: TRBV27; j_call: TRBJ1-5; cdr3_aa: CASSLFAGRNQPQHF; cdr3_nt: TGTGCCAGCAGTTTATTTGCAGGGCGCAATCAGCCCCAGCATTTT
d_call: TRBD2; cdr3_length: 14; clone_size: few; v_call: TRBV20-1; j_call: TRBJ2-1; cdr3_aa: CSVKKRGGPNEQFF; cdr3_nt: TGCAGTGTCAAAAAGCGGGGGGGCCCCAATGAGCAGTTCTTC
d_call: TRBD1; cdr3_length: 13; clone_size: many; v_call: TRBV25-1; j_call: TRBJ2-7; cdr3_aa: CASSKDRAYEQYF; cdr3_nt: TGTGCCAGCAGTAAGGACAGGGCCTACGAGCAGTACTTC
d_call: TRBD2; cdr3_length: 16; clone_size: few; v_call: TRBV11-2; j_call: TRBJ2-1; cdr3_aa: CASSLEGTSGSHEQFF; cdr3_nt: TGTGCCAGCAGCTTAGAGGGGACTAGCGGGAGTCATGAGCAGTTCTTC
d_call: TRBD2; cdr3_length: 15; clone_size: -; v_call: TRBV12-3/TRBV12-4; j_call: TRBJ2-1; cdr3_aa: CASSLSGGRWAEQFF; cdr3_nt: TGTGCCAGCAGTTTGAGCGGGGGGCGATGGGCTGAGCAGTTCTTC
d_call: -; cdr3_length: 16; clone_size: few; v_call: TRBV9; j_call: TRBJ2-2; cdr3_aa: CASSVATRQVTGELFF; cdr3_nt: TGTGCCAGCAGCGTAGCTACGAGGCAGGTCACCGGGGAGCTGTTTTTT
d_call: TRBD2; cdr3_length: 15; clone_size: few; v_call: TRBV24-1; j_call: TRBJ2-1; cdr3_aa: CATSSTSDDYNEQFF; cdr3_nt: TGTGCCACCAGTTCAACTAGCGATGACTACAATGAGCAGTTCTTC
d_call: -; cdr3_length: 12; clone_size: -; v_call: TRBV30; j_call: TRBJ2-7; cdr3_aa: CAWSVDGDEQYF; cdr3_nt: TGTGCCTGGAGTGTAGATGGGGACGAGCAGTACTTC
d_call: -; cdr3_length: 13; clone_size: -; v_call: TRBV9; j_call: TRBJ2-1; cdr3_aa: CASSVVSADEQFF; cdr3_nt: TGTGCCAGCAGCGTAGTCTCAGCGGATGAGCAGTTCTTC